These 3 T cell receptor beta chains were all obtained from the same sample, sequenced in a study of blood T cell repertoires in COVID-19. Measured with immunoSEQ multiplex PCR; TCRdb has only the in-frame clones, and not every one. The sample shows some 150,000 clones, about 83% of them seen only once. Sample: peripheral blood. Receptors originate from an older woman with COVID-19, enrolled during active disease.

The chain has TRBV27 and TRBJ1-1, with D possibly TRBD1 on 5 matching bases. V shed 6 bases and J shed 6 bases, with 14 bases lying between them. The CDR3 runs 13 residues. The germline V gene has CDR1 MNHEY and CDR2 SMNVEV (reference sequence). The CDR3 coding sequence is TGTGCCAGCAGCCGATTTACAGGAGCTGAAGCTTTCTTT. This sequence encodes CASSRFTGAEAFF.

The chain recombines TRBV7-9 with TRBJ2-2; 8 bases line up with TRBD2. CDR3 size: 15 residues. The trim removed 6 bases at V and 1 base at J, leaving 4 bases unmatched. The germline gives CDR1 SEHNR, CDR2 FQNEAQ (reference sequence). CDR3 DNA sequence: TGTGCCAGCAGATCCGCGGGGGGGAACACCGGGGAGCTGTTTTTT. This codes for CASRSAGGNTGELFF.

The chain is built from TRBV29-1 and TRBJ2-7, with 12 positions matching TRBD2. Trimming removed 4 bases from V and 4 bases from J; junction bases left unmatched: 5. Germline lookup yields CDR1 SQVTM and CDR2 ANQGSEA. The CDR3 runs to 14 residues. DNA of the CDR3: TGCAGCGTTGGTCGACTAGCGGGAGAGTACGAGCAGTACTTC. It translates to CSVGRLAGEYEQYF.